This TCR beta chain was captured by sequencing in a study of T cell repertoires in ileal Crohn's disease. The germline CDR1 and CDR2 sequences are SQVTM and ANQGSEA. The CDR3 length is 12 residues. In this sample, this clone turned up a few times. The data were produced by immunoSEQ multiplex PCR, yet TCRdb's version contains in-frame clones alone and is incomplete. The sample shows about 13,000 clones, over 65% of them seen only once. The V gene is TRBV29-1, the J gene TRBJ2-7, with 8 positions matching TRBD1. This receptor was taken from an adult with Crohn's disease. The sample consisted of ileal tissue. CDR3: CSAGTGPYEQYF. As DNA, the CDR3 is TGCAGTGCCGGGACAGGCCCCTACGAGCAGTACTTC.